The sequence of this T cell receptor beta chain was determined in a study of CXCR3-negative and CXCR3-positive naive CD8 T cells. General study results and limits: Whereas memory cells differed, naive CXCR3-negative and CXCR3-positive cells shared similar TRBV-TRBJ usage. Relative to CXCR3-negative naive cells, CXCR3-positive naive cells had more hydrophobic TRB CDR3s.

Worth noting for this clonotype: Its antigen is still unknown.

The CDR3 contains 16 residues. Germline V gene lookup returns CDR1 MDHEN and CDR2 SYDVKM. 5' RACE that incorporated UMI labels was used to prepare the TRB cDNA libraries. No DNA is given; TCRdb re-called the 5' RACE reads and lists each CDR3 protein once. This sample's clone table lists tens of thousands of distinct CDR3 sequences. The rearrangement links TRBV28 to TRBJ2-2; absent DNA, TCRdb's TRBD1 call cannot be checked. Material: naive CXCR3+ CD8+ T cells from blood. Subset here: CD45RO-CCR7+CD27+CD95- naive CD8+ T cells expressing CXCR3 (TNR3+). This TCR was recovered from a human donor in good health. Some clones in this sample may be carry-over from other donors' samples. The chain's CDR3 is CASSSIGGRDTGELFF.